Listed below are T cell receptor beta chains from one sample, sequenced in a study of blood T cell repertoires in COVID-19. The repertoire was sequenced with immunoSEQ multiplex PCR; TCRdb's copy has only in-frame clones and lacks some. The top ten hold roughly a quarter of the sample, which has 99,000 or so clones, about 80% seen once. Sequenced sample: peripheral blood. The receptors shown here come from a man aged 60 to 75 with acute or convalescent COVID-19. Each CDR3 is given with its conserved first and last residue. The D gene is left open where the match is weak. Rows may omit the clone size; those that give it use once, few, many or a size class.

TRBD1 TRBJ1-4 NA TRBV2 TGTGCCAGCAGGAGCCCAGGGGGTAGGGATGAAAAACTGTTTTTT CASRSPGGRDEKLFF
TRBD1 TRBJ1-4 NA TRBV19 TGTGCCAGTCGCGGACAGGGCCGAGAAAAACTGTTTTTT CASRGQGREKLFF
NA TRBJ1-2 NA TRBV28 TGTGCCAGCACCTCCAACAGGGCTGGCTACACCTTC CASTSNRAGYTF
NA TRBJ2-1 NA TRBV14 TGTGCCAGCAGCCAAGATCTTAGCGTCGGAGGTCTTGAGCAGTTCTTC CASSQDLSVGGLEQFF
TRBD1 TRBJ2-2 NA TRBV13 TGTGCCAGCAGCCATCAGACCTGGACAGGGGGCACCGGGGAGCTGTTTTTT CASSHQTWTGGTGELFF
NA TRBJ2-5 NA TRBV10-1 TGCGCCAGCAGTGGACAGGTCGAAGAGACCCAGTACTTC CASSGQVEETQYF
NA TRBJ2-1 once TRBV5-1 TGCGCCAGCAGCCCCTCACAATCTGGCAATGAGCAGTTCTTC CASSPSQSGNEQFF
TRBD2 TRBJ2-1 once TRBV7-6 TGTGCCAGCCGAGCGGGAGGGTTGAATGAGCAGTTCTTC CASRAGGLNEQFF
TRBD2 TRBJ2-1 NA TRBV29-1 TGCAGCACTAGCGGGAACAATGCTGAGCAGTTCTTC CSTSGNNAEQFF
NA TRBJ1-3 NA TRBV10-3 TGTGCCATCAGTGAGTCGGGCTCCGGAAACACCATATATTTT CAISESGSGNTIYF
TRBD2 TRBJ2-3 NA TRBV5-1 TGCGCCAGCAGCCGGGGGTGGGGCACAGGGTCTGGAAGCGGGAGCCCAGATACGCAGTATTTT CASSRGWGTGSGSGSPDTQYF
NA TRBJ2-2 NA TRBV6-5 TGTGCCAGCAGTTACCAGGCGCCCGCGAACACCGGGGAGCTGTTTTTT CASSYQAPANTGELFF
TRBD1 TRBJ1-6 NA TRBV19 TGTGCCAGGAGGGCGGACAGGGGACATAATTCACCCCTCCACTTT CARRADRGHNSPLHF
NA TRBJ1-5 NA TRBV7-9 TGTGCCAGCAGCTTAGTTCGTAATTCGGACTTCGATCAGCCCCAGCATTTT CASSLVRNSDFDQPQHF
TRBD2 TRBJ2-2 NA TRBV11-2 TGTGCCAGCAGCATACAACTAGCGGTGAACACCGGGGAGCTGTTTTTT CASSIQLAVNTGELFF
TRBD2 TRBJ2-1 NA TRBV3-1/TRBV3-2 TGTGCCAGCAGCCAAGGCTGGGGACTAGACAATGAGCAGTTCTTC CASSQGWGLDNEQFF
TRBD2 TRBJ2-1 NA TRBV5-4 TGTGCCAGCAAAATAGGGGCGGGAGGGTCCTACAATGAGCAGTTCTTC CASKIGAGGSYNEQFF